The 4 T cell receptor beta chains given below trace back to one sample, sequenced in a study of cytomegalovirus exposure and HLA in healthy donors. Primers included in the PCR were 60 Vbeta and 13 Jbeta primers. Sequenced by immunoSEQ multiplex PCR; TCRdb stores in-frame clones only, minus some. The table has about 150,000 clones, more than 75% seen once; the top ten hold roughly 7.1%. Sequencing used PBMCs. All receptors derive from a man aged 25-45 years in good health and CMV-seropositive.

The chain is built from TRBV7-9 and TRBJ1-2; possible D gene TRBD1, 5 bases. The CDR3 loop spans 13 amino acids. Trimming removed 7 bases from V and 8 bases from J, with 17 bases in between. CDR1 is SEHNR, CDR2 FQNEAQ, per germline (reference sequence). CDR3 in amino acids: CASNYGGAKGYTF. The CDR3 DNA follows: TGTGCCAGCAACTATGGAGGGGCGAAGGGCTACACCTTC.

The chain combines TRBV9 with TRBJ2-5; possible D gene TRBD1, 6 bases. The CDR3 length is 16 residues. Germline lookup yields CDR1 SGDLS and CDR2 YYNGEE. Trimming removed 3 bases at V and 4 bases at J, with 19 bases between. CDR3 nucleotide sequence: TGTGCCAGCAGCGCGGGGTCACCGACAGGAGCAGAGACCCAGTACTTC. Translated: CASSAGSPTGAETQYF.

The sample holds a few counts of this clone. The chain employs TRBV5-1 and TRBJ2-1, with a weak D call TRBD1 (5 bases). Trimming pared 9 bases from V and 0 bases from J, leaving 16 bases between. Germline V lookup: CDR1 SGHRS, CDR2 YFSETQ. This CDR3 contains 15 residues. The CDR3 DNA reads TGCGCCACACAGGTGTCCCTCAGCTCCTACAATGAGCAGTTCTTC. Its translation is CATQVSLSSYNEQFF. The whole variable domain, filled in from reference TRBV5-1 and TRBJ2-1, reads KAGVTQTPRYLIKTRGQQVTLSCSPISGHRSVSWYQQTPGQGLQFLFEYFSETQRNKGNFPGRFSGRQFSNSRSEMNVSTLELGDSALYLCATQVSLSSYNEQFFGPGTRLTVL.

In regard to this clone: This specimen includes other DNA sequences encoding the same CDR3. The CDR3 protein is CASSITGLGLNQPQHF. The CDR3 bases are TGTGCCAGTAGTATCACAGGGTTAGGATTGAATCAGCCCCAGCATTTT. The V and J genes are TRBV19 and TRBJ1-5; possibly TRBD1 for D (6 bases). Per the germline V gene, CDR1 is LNHDA and CDR2 is SQIVND (reference sequence). V shed 3 bases and J shed 4 bases, with 16 bases lying between them. The CDR3 runs 16 residues.